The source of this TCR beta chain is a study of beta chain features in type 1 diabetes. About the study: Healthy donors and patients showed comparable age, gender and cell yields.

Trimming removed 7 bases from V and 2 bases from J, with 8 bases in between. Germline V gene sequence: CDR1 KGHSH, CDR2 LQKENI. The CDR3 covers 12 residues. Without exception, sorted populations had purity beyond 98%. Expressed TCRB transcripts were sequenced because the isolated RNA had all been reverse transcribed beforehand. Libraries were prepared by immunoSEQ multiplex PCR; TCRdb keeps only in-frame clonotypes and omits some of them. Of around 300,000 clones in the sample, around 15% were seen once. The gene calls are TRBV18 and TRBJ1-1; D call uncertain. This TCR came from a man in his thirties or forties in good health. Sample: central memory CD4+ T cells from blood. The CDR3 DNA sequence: TGTGCCAGCTTCTCTCCTAACACTGAAGCTTTCTTT. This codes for CASFSPNTEAFF.